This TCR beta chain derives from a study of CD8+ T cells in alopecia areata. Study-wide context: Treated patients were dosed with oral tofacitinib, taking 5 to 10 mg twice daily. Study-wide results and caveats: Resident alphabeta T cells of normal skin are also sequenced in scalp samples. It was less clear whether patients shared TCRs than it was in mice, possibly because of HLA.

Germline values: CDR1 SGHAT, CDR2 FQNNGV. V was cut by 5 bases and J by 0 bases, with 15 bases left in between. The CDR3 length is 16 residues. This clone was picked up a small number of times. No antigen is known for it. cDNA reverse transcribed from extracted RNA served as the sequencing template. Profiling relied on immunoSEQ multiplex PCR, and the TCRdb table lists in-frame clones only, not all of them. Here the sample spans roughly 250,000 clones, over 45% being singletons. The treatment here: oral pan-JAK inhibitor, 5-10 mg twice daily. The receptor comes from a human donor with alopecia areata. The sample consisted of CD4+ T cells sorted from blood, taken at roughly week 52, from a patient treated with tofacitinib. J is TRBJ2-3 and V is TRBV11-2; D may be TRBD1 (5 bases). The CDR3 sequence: CASSEGVGWSTDTQYF. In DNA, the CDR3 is TGTGCCAGCAGCGAAGGGGTAGGATGGAGCACAGATACGCAGTATTTT. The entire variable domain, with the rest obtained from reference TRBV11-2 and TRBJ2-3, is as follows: EAGVAQSPRYKIIEKRQSVAFWCNPISGHATLYWYQQILGQGPKLLIQFQNNGVVDDSQLPKDRFSAERLKGVDSTLKIQPAKLEDSAVYLCASSEGVGWSTDTQYFGPGTRLTVL.